This paragraph covers one TCR beta chain sequence. Its recognized antigen is unknown. No quality values exist for individual bases; no much larger clone is one base distant. The germline ends are 15 bases apart after V is trimmed by 6 bases and J by 0 bases. The germline V gene provides CDR1 SGDLS and CDR2 YYNGEE. The CDR3 measures 15 amino acids from cysteine to phenylalanine. The entry retains the CDR3 DNA only, 45 bases that are in frame from base 1. In Seattle, one collaborating source enrolled patients while the infection was active and tracked those patients longitudinally over the course of disease. Collaborating institutions collected whole blood in K2EDTA tubes following their own protocols. Collaborator samples were shipped for TCRbeta analysis as frozen whole blood, isolated PBMCs, or DNA extracted from either sample type. TCRbeta CDR3 regions were amplified from genomic DNA by means of the immunoSEQ Assay, a bias-controlled multiplex PCR. The study's own analysis went as follows. Nucleated cell counts per sample were estimated from amplification of reference gene primers within the assay. Sequence reads were collapsed and filtered to measure the absolute abundance of every unique TCRbeta CDR3 rearrangement. For each sample, productive Simpson clonality was calculated as the square root of Simpson's diversity index over productive rearrangements. This immuneACCESS table, as held by TCRdb, lists in-frame sequences with V and J called but not all clones. Of the missing ones, under half trace to an unresolved V gene in checked studies; the others have no known cause. V, J and clone size were drawn from that table, and D and trimming were deduced from the DNA. Here the sample has around 300,000 clones; roughly 90% occur a single time. 2.2% of the sample lies in the top ten.

The sample belongs to a study of blood T cell repertoires in COVID-19 (dated by TCRdb to between 2020 and 2021). About the study as a whole: Collaborator samples came from the United States, Italy and Spain and covered acute and convalescent phases of COVID-19. The prospective study material was composed of cDNA or gDNA derived from T cells, B-cell-depleted T cells, or PBMCs. The samples were drawn from two sources: the first 160 participants of the ongoing ImmuneRACE study, and 1,000 to 1,500 subjects contributed by 6 global collaborators. Nearly every sample came with metadata listing a de-identified subject ID, COVID-19 status, age in years and sex. HLA class I and class II types, where available, came from metadata supplied by the sample provider rather than from assay-based typing. Subjects who had been exposed to COVID-19, were actively infected with it, or had recovered from it provided the deeply sampled blood TCRbeta repertoires that made up the dataset. The repertoires were released in a freely available public database meant as a resource for research on the immune response to SARS-CoV-2. What the study reported, not specific to this receptor: How much clinical and demographic metadata was included differed by source and by participant, and the metadata was provided uncurated.

This clonotype originated in a woman under 40 with COVID-19, enrolled during active disease. Rearrangement joined TRBV9 to TRBJ1-1, with a weak D call of TRBD1 (6 bases match). The sequencing sample was made of peripheral blood. The nucleotide sequence is TGTGCCAGCACCGAGGGGGACCCGTTGAACACTGAAGCTTTCTTT. Translated, this is CASTEGDPLNTEAFF.